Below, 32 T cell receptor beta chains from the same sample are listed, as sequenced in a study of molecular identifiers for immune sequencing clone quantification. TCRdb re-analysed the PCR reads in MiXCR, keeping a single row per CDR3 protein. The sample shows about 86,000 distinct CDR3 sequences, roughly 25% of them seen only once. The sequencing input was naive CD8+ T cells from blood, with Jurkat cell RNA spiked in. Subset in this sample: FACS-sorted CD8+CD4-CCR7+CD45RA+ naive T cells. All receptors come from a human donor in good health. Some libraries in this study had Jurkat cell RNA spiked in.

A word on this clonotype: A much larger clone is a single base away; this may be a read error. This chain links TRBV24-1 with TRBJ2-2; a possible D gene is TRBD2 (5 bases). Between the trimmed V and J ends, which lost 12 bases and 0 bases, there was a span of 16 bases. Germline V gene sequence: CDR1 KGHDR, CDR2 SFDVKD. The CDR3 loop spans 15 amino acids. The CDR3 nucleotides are TGTGCCGCCGGACTGGTTTGGACGAACACCGGGGAGCTGTTTTTT. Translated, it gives CAAGLVWTNTGELFF.

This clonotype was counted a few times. The CDR3 sequence: CASTPRTGITDTQYF. As DNA, the CDR3 is TGTGCCAGCACCCCCCGGACAGGAATCACAGATACGCAGTATTTT. The gene calls are TRBV28 and TRBJ2-3; 7 bases agree with TRBD1. V trimming: 7 bases; J trimming: 2 bases; junction bases outside the gene matches: 9. This CDR3 has 15 amino acids. Germline CDR1 and CDR2: MDHEN and SYDVKM. The whole variable domain, remainder taken from reference TRBV28 and TRBJ2-3, is DVKVTQSSRYLVKRTGEKVFLECVQDMDHENMFWYRQDPGLGLRLIYFSYDVKMKEKGDIPEGYSVSREKKERFSLILESASTNQTSMYLCASTPRTGITDTQYFGPGTRLTVL.

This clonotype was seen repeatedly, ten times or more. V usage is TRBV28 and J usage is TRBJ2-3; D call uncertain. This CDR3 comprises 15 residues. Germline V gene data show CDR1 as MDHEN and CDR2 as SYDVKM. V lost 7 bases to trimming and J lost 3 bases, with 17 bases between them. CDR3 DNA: TGTGCCAGCAAAGGATGGGCCGATAGTACAGATACGCAGTATTTT. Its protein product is CASKGWADSTDTQYF.

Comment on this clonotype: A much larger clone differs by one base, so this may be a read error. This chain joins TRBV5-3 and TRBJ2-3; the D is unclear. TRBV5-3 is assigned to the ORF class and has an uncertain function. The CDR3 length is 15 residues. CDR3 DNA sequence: TGTGCCAGCAGCTTGACGTGTTCTCCCGGGGATACGCAGTATTTT. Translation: CASSLTCSPGDTQYF.

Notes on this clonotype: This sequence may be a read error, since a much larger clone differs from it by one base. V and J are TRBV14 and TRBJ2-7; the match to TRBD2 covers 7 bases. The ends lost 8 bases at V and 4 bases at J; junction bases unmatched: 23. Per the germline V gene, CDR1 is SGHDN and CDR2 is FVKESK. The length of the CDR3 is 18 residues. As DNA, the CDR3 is TGTGCCAGCGGCCCCAAGGGGATAGCGGGCCCGGCAATATACGAGCAGTACTTC. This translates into CASGPKGIAGPAIYEQYF. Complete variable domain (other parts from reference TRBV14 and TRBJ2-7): EAGVTQFPSHSVIEKGQTVTLRCDPISGHDNLYWYRRVMGKEIKFLLHFVKESKQDESGMPNNRFLAERTGGTYSTLKVQPAELEDSGVYFCASGPKGIAGPAIYEQYFGPGTRLTVT.

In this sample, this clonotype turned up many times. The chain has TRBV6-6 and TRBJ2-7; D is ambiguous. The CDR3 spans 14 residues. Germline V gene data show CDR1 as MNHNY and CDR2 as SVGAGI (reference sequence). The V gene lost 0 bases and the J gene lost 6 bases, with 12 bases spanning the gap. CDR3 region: CASSYSVVGGEQYF. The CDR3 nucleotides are TGTGCCAGCAGTTACTCGGTAGTAGGCGGCGAGCAGTACTTC.

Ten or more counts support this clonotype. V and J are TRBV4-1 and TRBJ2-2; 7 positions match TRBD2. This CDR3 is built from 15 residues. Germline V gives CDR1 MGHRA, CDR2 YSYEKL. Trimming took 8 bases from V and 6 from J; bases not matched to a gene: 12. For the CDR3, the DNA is TGCGCCAGCGATAATGCCCCTAGCGGATCCGGGGAGCTGTTTTTT. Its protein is CASDNAPSGSGELFF.

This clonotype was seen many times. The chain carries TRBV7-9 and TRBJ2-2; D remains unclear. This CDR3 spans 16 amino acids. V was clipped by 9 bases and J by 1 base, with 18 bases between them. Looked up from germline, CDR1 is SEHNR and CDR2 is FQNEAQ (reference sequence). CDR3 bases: TGTGCCAGATTACCCCTACAAGCTTGGAACACCGGGGAGCTGTTTTTT. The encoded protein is CARLPLQAWNTGELFF. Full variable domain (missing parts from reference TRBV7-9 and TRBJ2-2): DTGVSQNPRHKITKRGQNVTFRCDPISEHNRLYWYRQTLGQGPEFLTYFQNEAQLEKSRLLSDRFSAERPKGSFSTLEIQRTEQGDSAMYLCARLPLQAWNTGELFFGEGSRLTVL.

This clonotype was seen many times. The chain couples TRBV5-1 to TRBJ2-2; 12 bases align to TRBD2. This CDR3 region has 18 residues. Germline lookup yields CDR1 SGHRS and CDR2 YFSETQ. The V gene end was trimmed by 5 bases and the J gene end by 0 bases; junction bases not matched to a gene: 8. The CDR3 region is CASRRGTSGHANTGELFF. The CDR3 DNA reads TGCGCCAGCAGACGAGGGACTAGCGGGCACGCGAACACCGGGGAGCTGTTTTTT.

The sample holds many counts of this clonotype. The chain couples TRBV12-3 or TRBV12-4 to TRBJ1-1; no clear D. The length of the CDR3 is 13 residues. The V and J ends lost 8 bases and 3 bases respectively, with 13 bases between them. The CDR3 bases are TGTGCCAGCGGTTCGTCCCAACACACTGAAGCTTTCTTT. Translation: CASGSSQHTEAFF.

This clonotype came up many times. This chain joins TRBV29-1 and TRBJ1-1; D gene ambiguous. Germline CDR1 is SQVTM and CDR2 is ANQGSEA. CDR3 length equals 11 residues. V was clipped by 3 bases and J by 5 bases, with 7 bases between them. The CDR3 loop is CSVEFGTEAFF. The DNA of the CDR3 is TGCAGCGTTGAGTTTGGGACTGAAGCTTTCTTT.

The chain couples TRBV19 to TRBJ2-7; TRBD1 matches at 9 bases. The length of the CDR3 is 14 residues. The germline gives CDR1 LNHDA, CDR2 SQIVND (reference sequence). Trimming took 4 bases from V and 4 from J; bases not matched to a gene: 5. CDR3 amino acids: CASSTPGQGYEQYF. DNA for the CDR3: TGTGCCAGTAGTACACCGGGACAGGGTTACGAGCAGTACTTC.

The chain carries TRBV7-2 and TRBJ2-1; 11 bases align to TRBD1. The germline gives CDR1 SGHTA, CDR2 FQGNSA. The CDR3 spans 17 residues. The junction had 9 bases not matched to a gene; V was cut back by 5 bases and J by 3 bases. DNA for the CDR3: TGTGCCAGCAGCCCCACGTCGGACAGGGGGCTCTACAATGAGCAGTTCTTC. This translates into CASSPTSDRGLYNEQFF. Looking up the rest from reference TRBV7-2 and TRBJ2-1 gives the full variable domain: GAGVSQSPSNKVTEKGKDVELRCDPISGHTALYWYRQSLGQGLEFLIYFQGNSAPDKSGLPSDRFSAERTGGSVSTLTIQRTQQEDSAVYLCASSPTSDRGLYNEQFFGPGTRLTVL.

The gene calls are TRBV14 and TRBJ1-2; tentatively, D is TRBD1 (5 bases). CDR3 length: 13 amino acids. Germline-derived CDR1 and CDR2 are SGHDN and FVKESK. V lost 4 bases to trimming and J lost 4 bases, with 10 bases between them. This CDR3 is CASSPFGGYGYTF. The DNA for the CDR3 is TGTGCCAGCAGCCCTTTCGGGGGCTATGGCTACACCTTC.

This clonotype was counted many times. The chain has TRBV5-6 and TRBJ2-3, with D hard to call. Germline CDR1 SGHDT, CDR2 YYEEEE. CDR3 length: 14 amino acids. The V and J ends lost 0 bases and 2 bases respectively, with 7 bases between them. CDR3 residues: CASSLELHTDTQYF. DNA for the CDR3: TGTGCCAGCAGCTTGGAACTACACACAGATACGCAGTATTTT.

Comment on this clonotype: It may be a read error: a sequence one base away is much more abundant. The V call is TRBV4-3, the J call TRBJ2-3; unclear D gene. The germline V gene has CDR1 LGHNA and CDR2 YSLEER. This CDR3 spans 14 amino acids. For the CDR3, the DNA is TGCGCCAGCAGCCAAGACCTATCCACAGATACGAAGTATTTT. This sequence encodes CASSQDLSTDTKYF.

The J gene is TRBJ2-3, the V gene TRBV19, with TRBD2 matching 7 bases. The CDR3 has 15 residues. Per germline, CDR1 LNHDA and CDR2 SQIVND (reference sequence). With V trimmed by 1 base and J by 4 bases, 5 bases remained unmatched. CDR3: CASSIGVAGADTQYF. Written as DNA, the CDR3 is TGTGCCAGTAGTATAGGGGTGGCGGGAGCAGATACGCAGTATTTT.

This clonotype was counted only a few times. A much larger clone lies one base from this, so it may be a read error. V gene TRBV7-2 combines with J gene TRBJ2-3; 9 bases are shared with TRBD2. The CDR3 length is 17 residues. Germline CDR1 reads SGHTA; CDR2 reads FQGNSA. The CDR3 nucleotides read TGTGCCGGCAGCTCCATTCCTAGCGGGATCCTCACAGATACGCAGTATTTT. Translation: CAGSSIPSGILTDTQYF.

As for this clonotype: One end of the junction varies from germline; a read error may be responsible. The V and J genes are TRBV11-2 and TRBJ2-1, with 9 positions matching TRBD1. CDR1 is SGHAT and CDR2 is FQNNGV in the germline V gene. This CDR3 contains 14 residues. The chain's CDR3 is CASSSGQGGNGQFF. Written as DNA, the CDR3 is TGTGCCAGCAGCTCGGGACAGGGAGGCAATGGGCAGTTCTTC.

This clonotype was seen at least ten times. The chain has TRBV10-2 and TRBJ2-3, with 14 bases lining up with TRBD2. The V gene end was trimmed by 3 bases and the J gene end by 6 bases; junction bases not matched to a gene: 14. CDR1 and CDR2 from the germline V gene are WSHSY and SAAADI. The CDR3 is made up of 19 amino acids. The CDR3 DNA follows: TGCGCCAGCAGTGACCGCCGGGGACTAGCGGGAGCTACACCGGATACGCAGTATTTT. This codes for CASSDRRGLAGATPDTQYF.

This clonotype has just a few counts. The CDR3 region has the DNA TGTGCCAGCAGTGAAGGCGCAGGGACAGGGGGCGTTGAAGCTTTCTTT. It translates to CASSEGAGTGGVEAFF. V gene TRBV25-1 combines with J gene TRBJ1-1; TRBD1 aligns across 12 bases. CDR3 length: 16 amino acids. The V gene's germline CDR1 is MGHDK and CDR2 SYGVNS. The J segment lost 7 bases and the V segment lost 2 bases, leaving 8 bases of the junction unmatched.

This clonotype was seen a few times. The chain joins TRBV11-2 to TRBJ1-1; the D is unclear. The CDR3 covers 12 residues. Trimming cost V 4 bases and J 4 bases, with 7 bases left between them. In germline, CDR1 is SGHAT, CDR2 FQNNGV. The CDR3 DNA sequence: TGTGCCAGCAGCTCTTGGGGCACTGAAGCTTTCTTT. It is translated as CASSSWGTEAFF.

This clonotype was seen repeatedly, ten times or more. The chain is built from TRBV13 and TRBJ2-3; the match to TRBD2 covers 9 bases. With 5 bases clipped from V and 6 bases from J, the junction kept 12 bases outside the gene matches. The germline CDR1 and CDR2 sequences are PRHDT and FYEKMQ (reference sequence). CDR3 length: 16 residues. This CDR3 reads CASSRRVAGGPDTQYF. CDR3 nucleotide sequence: TGTGCCAGCAGCCGCCGGGTGGCGGGAGGGCCGGATACGCAGTATTTT.

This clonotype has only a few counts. This CDR3 reads CASSPGDGAQPQHF. Here the CDR3 DNA reads TGTGCCAGCTCACCGGGAGATGGGGCGCAGCCCCAGCATTTT. This chain uses TRBV18 with TRBJ1-5; possible D gene TRBD1, 5 bases. Trimming removed 3 bases at V and 7 bases at J, with 13 bases between. There are 14 residues in the CDR3. Germline V CDR1 and CDR2: KGHSH, LQKENI.

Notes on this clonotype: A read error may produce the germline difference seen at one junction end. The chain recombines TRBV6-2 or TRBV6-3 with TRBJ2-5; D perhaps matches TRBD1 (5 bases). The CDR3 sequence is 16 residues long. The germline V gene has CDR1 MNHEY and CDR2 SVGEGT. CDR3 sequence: CASGYRRRGRGETQYF. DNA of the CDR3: TGTGCCAGCGGTTACCGCAGAAGGGGAAGGGGTGAGACCCAGTACTTC.

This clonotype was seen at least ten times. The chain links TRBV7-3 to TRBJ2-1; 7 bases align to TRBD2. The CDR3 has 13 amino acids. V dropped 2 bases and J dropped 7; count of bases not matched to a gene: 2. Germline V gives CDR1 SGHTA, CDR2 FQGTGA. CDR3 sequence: CASSLGGRNEQFF. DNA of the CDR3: TGTGCCAGCAGCTTAGGCGGGAGAAATGAGCAGTTCTTC.

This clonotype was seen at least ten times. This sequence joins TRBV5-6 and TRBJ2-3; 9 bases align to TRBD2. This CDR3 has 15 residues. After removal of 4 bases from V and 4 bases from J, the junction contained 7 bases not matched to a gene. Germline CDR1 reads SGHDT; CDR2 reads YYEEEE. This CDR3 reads CASSAGGLSPDTQYF. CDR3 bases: TGTGCCAGCAGCGCGGGAGGGCTTTCTCCAGATACGCAGTATTTT. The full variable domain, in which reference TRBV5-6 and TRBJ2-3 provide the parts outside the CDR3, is DAGVTQSPTHLIKTRGQQVTLRCSPKSGHDTVSWYQQALGQGPQFIFQYYEEEERQRGNFPDRFSGHQFPNYSSELNVNALLLGDSALYLCASSAGGLSPDTQYFGPGTRLTVL.

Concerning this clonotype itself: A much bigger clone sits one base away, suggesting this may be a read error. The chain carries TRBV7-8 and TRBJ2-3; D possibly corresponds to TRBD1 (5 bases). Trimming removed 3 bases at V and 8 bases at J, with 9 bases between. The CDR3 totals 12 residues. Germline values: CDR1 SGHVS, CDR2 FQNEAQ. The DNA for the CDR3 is TGTGCCAGCAGCTTCCTAAGGGGTACGCAGTATTTT. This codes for CASSFLRGTQYF.

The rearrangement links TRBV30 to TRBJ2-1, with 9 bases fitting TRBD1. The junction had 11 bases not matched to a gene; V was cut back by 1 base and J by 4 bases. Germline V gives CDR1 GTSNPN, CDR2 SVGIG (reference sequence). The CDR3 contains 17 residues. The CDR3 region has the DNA TGTGCCTGGAGTGCATTCCTACTGGGACAGGGTTACAATGAGCAGTTCTTC. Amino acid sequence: CAWSAFLLGQGYNEQFF.

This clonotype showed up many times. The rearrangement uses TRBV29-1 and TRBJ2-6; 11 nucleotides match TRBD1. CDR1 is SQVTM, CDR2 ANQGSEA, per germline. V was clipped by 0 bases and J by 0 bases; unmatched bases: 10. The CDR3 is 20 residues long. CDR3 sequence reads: CSVEDSSGQGANSGANVLTF. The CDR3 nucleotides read TGCAGCGTTGAAGATAGTTCCGGACAGGGGGCGAACTCTGGGGCCAACGTCCTGACTTTC.

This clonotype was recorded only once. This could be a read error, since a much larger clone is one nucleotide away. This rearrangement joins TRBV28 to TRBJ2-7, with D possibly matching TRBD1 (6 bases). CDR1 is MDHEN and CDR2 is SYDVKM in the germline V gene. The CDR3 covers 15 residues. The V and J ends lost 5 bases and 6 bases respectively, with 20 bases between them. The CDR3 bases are TGTGCCAGCAGTGAACCAGGGGCGAGTCCCTGCGAGCAGTACTTC. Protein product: CASSEPGASPCEQYF. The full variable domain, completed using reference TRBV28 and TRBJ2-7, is DVKVTQSSRYLVKRTGEKVFLECVQDMDHENMFWYRQDPGLGLRLIYFSYDVKMKEKGDIPEGYSVSREKKERFSLILESASTNQTSMYLCASSEPGASPCEQYFGPGTRLTVT.

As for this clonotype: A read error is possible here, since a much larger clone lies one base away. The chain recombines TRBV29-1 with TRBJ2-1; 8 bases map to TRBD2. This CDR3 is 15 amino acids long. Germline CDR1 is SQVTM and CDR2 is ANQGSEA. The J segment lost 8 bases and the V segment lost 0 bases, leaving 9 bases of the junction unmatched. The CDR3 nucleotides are TGCAGCGTTGAAGAGCCGGGAGGGCCTGGCGATGAGCAGTTCTTC. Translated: CSVEEPGGPGDEQFF.